This entry lists 31 T cell receptor beta chains sequenced from one sample in a study of response to subunit inactivated influenza vaccine. TCRdb reprocessed the RT-PCR reads with MiXCR, giving one entry per CDR3 protein. The data show 800,000 to 1,000,000 distinct CDR3 sequences, less than 25% seen once. The sample in question was PBMCs from blood, obtained 5 days after vaccination. The receptors were gathered from a middle-aged man who received an inactivated influenza vaccine.

The V call is TRBV12-5, the J call TRBJ2-5; no reliable D call. Deletions cut 2 bases from V and 4 bases from J, with 5 bases between. Germline V gene data show CDR1 as LGHNT and CDR2 as FRNRAP. The CDR3 loop spans 12 amino acids. The CDR3 DNA reads as TGTGCTAGTGGTTTGCTAGGAGAGACCCAGTACTTC. It yields the protein CASGLLGETQYF. Combining the CDR3 with reference TRBV12-5 and TRBJ2-5 gives the whole variable domain DARVTQTPRHKVTEMGQEVTMRCQPILGHNTVFWYRQTMMQGLELLAYFRNRAPLDDSGMPKDRFSAEMPDATLATLKIQPSEPRDSAVYFCASGLLGETQYFGPGTRLLVL.

The chain has TRBV20-1 and TRBJ2-7; no clear D gene. There are 12 residues in the CDR3. The V gene lost 2 bases and the J gene lost 3 bases, with 8 bases spanning the gap. Germline V gives CDR1 DFQATT, CDR2 SNEGSKA (reference sequence). DNA for the CDR3: TGCAGTGCTAGATCTAACGTCTACGAGCAGTACTTC. It encodes CSARSNVYEQYF.

The rearrangement joins TRBV20-1 to TRBJ2-1, with D unresolved. The CDR3 has 17 residues. Germline V gene lookup returns CDR1 DFQATT and CDR2 SNEGSKA (reference sequence). V gave up 0 bases and J gave up 0 bases, with 15 bases separating them. CDR3 in DNA: TGCAGTGCTAGAGATTATTCGGACCGGAGCTCCTACAATGAGCAGTTCTTC. Its protein product is CSARDYSDRSSYNEQFF.

In its sample, this clonotype was seen many times. V usage is TRBV28 and J usage is TRBJ2-1; 12 nucleotides line up with TRBD2. Losses at the gene ends were 8 bases for V and 4 bases for J; bases not matched to a gene: 12. Germline CDR1 and CDR2: MDHEN and SYDVKM. The CDR3 runs 17 residues. CDR3 region: CASLRLAGEVSYNEQFF. The CDR3 DNA is TGTGCCAGCCTGCGACTAGCGGGAGAGGTTAGTTACAATGAGCAGTTCTTC.

This chain joins TRBV19 and TRBJ1-1, with TRBD1 matching over 7 bases. The CDR3 runs to 12 residues. Germline V lookup: CDR1 LNHDA, CDR2 SQIVND (reference sequence). V shed 4 bases and J 8 bases; nucleotides not matched to a gene: 4. The DNA of the CDR3 is TGTGCCAGTAGTACCCTGACAGGGGAAGCTTTCTTT. Protein sequence: CASSTLTGEAFF.

The chain's CDR3 is CASSVLNGEEQYF. The CDR3 bases are TGTGCCAGCAGCGTACTGAACGGGGAGGAGCAGTACTTC. V gene TRBV9 combines with J gene TRBJ2-7; TRBD2 is a possible D gene (5 bases). CDR3 length: 13 amino acids. Trimming shortened V by 1 base and J by 7 bases, and 12 bases separated the two germline ends. Germline values: CDR1 SGDLS, CDR2 YYNGEE.

The rearrangement joins TRBV29-1 to TRBJ2-3, with D possibly TRBD2 on 5 matching bases. Germline assignment: CDR1 SQVTM and CDR2 ANQGSEA. Trimming shortened V by 1 base and J by 7 bases, and 27 bases separated the two germline ends. This CDR3 region has 18 residues. The CDR3 region is CSVEGENFLAPRGHTQYF. In nucleotides, the CDR3 is TGCAGCGTTGAAGGGGAGAACTTCTTAGCGCCCCGAGGGCATACGCAGTATTTT.

This clonotype was picked up a small number of times. The genes are TRBV28 and TRBJ2-7, with 9 nucleotides matching TRBD2. Germline CDR1 MDHEN, CDR2 SYDVKM. This CDR3 has 15 amino acids. The ends lost 5 bases at V and 3 bases at J; junction bases unmatched: 8. CDR3 coding DNA: TGTGCCAGCAGTCTCCCCGTGACTAGCGGCTACGAGCAGTACTTC. Protein sequence: CASSLPVTSGYEQYF. Drawing the rest from reference TRBV28 and TRBJ2-7, the complete variable domain is DVKVTQSSRYLVKRTGEKVFLECVQDMDHENMFWYRQDPGLGLRLIYFSYDVKMKEKGDIPEGYSVSREKKERFSLILESASTNQTSMYLCASSLPVTSGYEQYFGPGTRLTVT.

The table lists this clonotype with a few counts. The genes are TRBV20-1 and TRBJ1-5, with D tentatively TRBD1 (6 bases). The CDR3 is 15 amino acids. With 1 base removed from V and 0 bases from J, the gap between germline ends came to 10 bases. Germline V gene data show CDR1 as DFQATT and CDR2 as SNEGSKA (reference sequence). CDR3 bases: TGCAGTGCTAGAGGGACAGAAGATAGCAATCAGCCCCAGCATTTT. It is translated as CSARGTEDSNQPQHF.

This clonotype has a handful of counts. J is TRBJ2-2 and V is TRBV20-1, with 9 positions matching TRBD2. CDR3 length: 17 amino acids. Unmatched junction bases numbered 14, after V lost 3 bases and J lost 6 bases. Germline V gives CDR1 DFQATT, CDR2 SNEGSKA (reference sequence). CDR3 region: CSASPGLALKGAGELFF. CDR3 sequence (DNA): TGCAGTGCTAGCCCGGGACTAGCCCTCAAGGGGGCCGGGGAGCTGTTTTTT.

The chain is built from TRBV4-1 and TRBJ1-4; no definite D call. The V gene lost 6 bases and the J gene lost 4 bases, with 12 bases spanning the gap. The germline V gene encodes CDR1 MGHRA and CDR2 YSYEKL. The CDR3 loop spans 14 amino acids. CDR3 residues: CASRPTDFNEKLFF. CDR3 bases: TGCGCCAGCAGGCCGACGGATTTTAATGAAAAACTGTTTTTT.

This clonotype was detected only a few times. V and J are TRBV2 and TRBJ2-1; D remains unclear. With 6 bases removed from V and 10 bases from J, the gap between germline ends came to 13 bases. The germline gives CDR1 SNHLY, CDR2 FYNNEI. This CDR3 contains 12 residues. CDR3 DNA: TGTGCCAGCAGCTCATGGACGAGGGAGCAGTTCTTC. This gives the protein CASSSWTREQFF.

The chain joins TRBV4-3 to TRBJ1-1; 9 bases map to TRBD1. Germline V CDR1 and CDR2: LGHNA, YSLEER. The V gene end was trimmed by 0 bases and the J gene end by 1 base; junction bases not matched to a gene: 3. The CDR3 consists of 16 residues. This CDR3 reads CASSQDWDRENTEAFF. Here the CDR3 DNA reads TGCGCCAGCAGCCAAGATTGGGACAGGGAGAACACTGAAGCTTTCTTT.

This clonotype turned up a few times. V and J are TRBV28 and TRBJ2-7, with 8 nucleotides matching TRBD1. Germline assignment: CDR1 MDHEN and CDR2 SYDVKM. The CDR3 is 14 residues long. The V and J ends lost 5 bases and 3 bases, in that order; junction bases with no gene match: 6. The CDR3, as DNA: TGTGCCAGCAGTGCGTGGGACAGGAACTACGAGCAGTACTTC. This codes for CASSAWDRNYEQYF.

V is TRBV12-3 or TRBV12-4 and J is TRBJ2-1; D may match TRBD1 or TRBD2 (5 bases each). The CDR3 is 16 amino acids. V was cut by 5 bases and J by 2 bases, with 16 bases left in between. The CDR3 reads CASSPLGTFTYNEQFF. For the CDR3, the DNA is TGTGCCAGCAGTCCACTGGGGACGTTTACCTACAATGAGCAGTTCTTC.

The chain carries TRBV14 and TRBJ2-5; D gene uncertain. CDR1 SGHDN and CDR2 FVKESK come from the germline V gene. The CDR3 totals 14 residues. Trimming stripped 2 bases from V and 2 bases from J, with 9 bases between. The DNA for the CDR3 is TGTGCCAGCAGCCAACGTCGTTGGCAAGAGACCCAGTACTTC. This gives the protein CASSQRRWQETQYF.

This clonotype showed up just a few times. The chain joins TRBV20-1 to TRBJ2-1; D might be TRBD2 (5 bases). Germline V CDR1 and CDR2: DFQATT, SNEGSKA (reference sequence). V lost 3 bases to trimming and J lost 10 bases, with 10 bases between them. This CDR3 contains 11 residues. CDR3 bases: TGCAGTGCTAGTTCGGGGTCCGAGCAGTTCTTC. Amino acids: CSASSGSEQFF.

This clonotype occurred a few times. This rearrangement joins TRBV7-3 to TRBJ2-2; no firm D call. This CDR3 comprises 15 residues. Germline CDR1 SGHTA, CDR2 FQGTGA. The V end lost 1 base, the J end lost 1 base, and 7 bases lay between the germline ends. CDR3 region: CASSLSPKNTGELFF. The CDR3 bases are TGTGCCAGCAGCTTAAGCCCCAAGAACACCGGGGAGCTGTTTTTT.

This clonotype has a handful of counts. The CDR3 sequence is CASSQGLAGENEQFF. The CDR3 DNA is TGCGCCAGCAGCCAGGGACTAGCGGGAGAAAATGAGCAGTTCTTC. The chain joins TRBV5-1 to TRBJ2-1; 14 nucleotides align to TRBD2. The ends lost 4 bases at V and 7 bases at J; junction bases unmatched: 4. The CDR3 runs to 15 residues. The germline gives CDR1 SGHRS, CDR2 YFSETQ.

The chain joins TRBV20-1 to TRBJ2-1; TRBD2 matches 13 bases. V gave up 3 bases and J gave up 14 bases; unmatched junction bases: 10. Germline V gene data show CDR1 as DFQATT and CDR2 as SNEGSKA (reference sequence). The CDR3 has 14 residues. The CDR3: CSASGGTSGVGKFF. The CDR3 region has the DNA TGCAGTGCTAGTGGGGGGACTAGCGGGGTGGGGAAGTTCTTC.

This clonotype was counted only a few times. This chain connects TRBV29-1 to TRBJ1-2; 8 bases line up with TRBD1. V trimming: 5 bases; J trimming: 8 bases; junction bases outside the gene matches: 13. The germline V gene encodes CDR1 SQVTM and CDR2 ANQGSEA. CDR3 length equals 14 residues. As DNA, the CDR3 is TGCAGCGTTTCTGCAGGGGGCAACGAAGGGGGCTACACCTTC. Translated: CSVSAGGNEGGYTF.

A few counts support this clonotype. This chain connects TRBV28 to TRBJ2-2; D ambiguous. Trimming took 1 base from V and 7 from J, leaving 7 bases between them. The CDR3 is 13 residues long. Germline CDR1 reads MDHEN; CDR2 reads SYDVKM. Here the CDR3 reads CASSLSYDGELFF. DNA of the CDR3: TGTGCCAGCAGTTTATCTTACGACGGGGAGCTGTTTTTT.

The chain employs TRBV12-3 or TRBV12-4 and TRBJ2-2; no clear D gene. V lost 8 bases and J lost 1, with 11 bases in between. This CDR3 has 14 amino acids. The CDR3 loop is CASWERMNTGELFF. The CDR3 DNA sequence: TGTGCCAGCTGGGAACGGATGAACACCGGGGAGCTGTTTTTT.

There are many counts of this clonotype. The rearrangement joins TRBV6-2 or TRBV6-3 to TRBJ2-7; possibly TRBD1 for D (6 bases). Germline CDR1 and CDR2: MNHEY and SVGEGT. The CDR3 totals 12 residues. Trimming removed 6 bases from V and 3 bases from J, with 9 bases in between. This chain's CDR3 is CASRQGLYEQYF. DNA for the CDR3: TGTGCCAGCAGGCAGGGGCTCTACGAGCAGTACTTC.

This clonotype was recorded a few times. The rearrangement joins TRBV27 to TRBJ2-3; D is undetermined. This CDR3 comprises 11 residues. V was shortened by 7 bases and J by 10 bases, with 12 bases between the two germline ends. Looked up from germline, CDR1 is MNHEY and CDR2 is SMNVEV (reference sequence). Here the CDR3 reads CASTGTGAQYF. DNA of the CDR3: TGTGCCAGCACAGGTACTGGAGCGCAGTATTTT.

The chain combines TRBV10-3 with TRBJ2-3; weak D call: TRBD1 (6 bases). Germline V gene data show CDR1 as ENHRY and CDR2 as SYGVKD. CDR3 length: 17 amino acids. V dropped 0 bases and J dropped 0 bases, with 13 bases sitting between them. The CDR3 loop reads CAISESRGGSSTDTQYF. CDR3 coding DNA: TGTGCCATCAGTGAGTCCCGAGGGGGTTCTAGCACAGATACGCAGTATTTT.

This clonotype was found many times. This CDR3 reads CSATSTPLTDTQYF. The CDR3 DNA sequence: TGCAGTGCTACATCGACCCCACTGACAGATACGCAGTATTTT. The V gene is TRBV20-1, the J gene TRBJ2-3; D is unresolved. CDR3 size: 14 residues. Germline CDR1 and CDR2: DFQATT and SNEGSKA (reference sequence). V was clipped by 4 bases and J by 3 bases, with 14 bases between them.

This chain connects TRBV6-1 to TRBJ2-7; D is ambiguous. This CDR3 has 13 residues. The germline V gene encodes CDR1 MNHNS and CDR2 SASEGT. V was pared by 7 bases and J by 0 bases, with 10 bases between. This chain's CDR3 is CASMSRASYEQYF. Written as DNA, the CDR3 is TGTGCCAGCATGTCTCGCGCCTCCTACGAGCAGTACTTC.

In this sample, this clonotype turned up many times. The CDR3 DNA sequence: TGTGCCAGCAGTTTAGGGGGGCGAACTGAAGCTTTCTTT. It encodes CASSLGGRTEAFF. The J gene is TRBJ1-1, the V gene TRBV12-3 or TRBV12-4; TRBD1 is a possible D gene (6 bases). The CDR3 is made up of 13 amino acids. V was shortened by 1 base and J by 5 bases, with 8 bases between the two germline ends.

The CDR3 loop reads CASSLGPGTRVYNEQFF. CDR3 nucleotides: TGTGCCAGCAGCTTGGGCCCGGGGACGCGAGTCTACAATGAGCAGTTCTTC. The chain joins TRBV7-9 to TRBJ2-1, with D tentatively TRBD1 or TRBD2 (5 bases each). Germline-derived CDR1 and CDR2 are SEHNR and FQNEAQ (reference sequence). There are 17 residues in the CDR3. V lost 3 bases, J lost 3 bases, and 18 bases lay in between.

The CDR3 DNA reads TGTGCCAGCAGTCGCGCTGGGGGGGTTCCCTACGAGCAGTACTTC. Translation gives CASSRAGGVPYEQYF. This chain connects TRBV12-3 or TRBV12-4 to TRBJ2-7, with TRBD2 matching over 7 bases. Trimming at V came to 5 bases and at J to 2 bases, leaving 9 bases not matched to a gene. This CDR3 has 15 amino acids.